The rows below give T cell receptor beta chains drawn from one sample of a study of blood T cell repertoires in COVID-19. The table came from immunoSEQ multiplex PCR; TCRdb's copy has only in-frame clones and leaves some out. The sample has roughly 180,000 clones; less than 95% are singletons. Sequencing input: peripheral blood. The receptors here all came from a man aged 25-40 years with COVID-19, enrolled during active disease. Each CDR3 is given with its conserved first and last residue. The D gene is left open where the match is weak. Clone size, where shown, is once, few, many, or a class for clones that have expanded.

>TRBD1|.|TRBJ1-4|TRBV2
CASSEQGDEKLFF
TGTGCCAGCAGTGAGCAGGGGGATGAAAAACTGTTTTTT
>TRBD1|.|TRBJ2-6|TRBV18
CASSPLSSGGTPGANVLTF
TGTGCCAGCTCACCACTCTCATCAGGGGGCACTCCCGGGGCCAACGTCCTGACTTTC
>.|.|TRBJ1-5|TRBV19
CATSLLGSNQPQHF
TGTGCCACTTCACTGCTCGGTAGCAATCAGCCCCAGCATTTT
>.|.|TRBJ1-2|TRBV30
CAWSPGLLADGYTF
TGTGCCTGGAGTCCGGGACTCCTGGCGGATGGCTACACCTTC
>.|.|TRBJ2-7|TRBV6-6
CASSRTDDYEQYF
TGTGCCAGCAGCCGGACAGACGACTACGAGCAGTACTTC
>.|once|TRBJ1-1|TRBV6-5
CASSYSSGIGTEAFF
TGTGCCAGCAGTTACTCCAGCGGGATAGGGACTGAAGCTTTCTTT
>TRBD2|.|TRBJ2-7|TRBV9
CASSGASGGAEQYF
TGTGCCAGCAGCGGCGCTAGCGGGGGGGCCGAGCAGTACTTC
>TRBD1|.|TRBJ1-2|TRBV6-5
CASSYHQTGYGYTF
TGTGCCAGCAGTTACCATCAGACAGGGTATGGCTACACCTTC
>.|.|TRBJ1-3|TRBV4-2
CASSSGGGVAGNTIYF
TGTGCCAGCAGCTCCGGAGGGGGGGTAGCTGGAAACACCATATATTTT
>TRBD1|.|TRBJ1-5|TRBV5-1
CASRTGEGQPQHF
TGCGCCAGCAGGACAGGGGAGGGCCAGCCCCAGCATTTT
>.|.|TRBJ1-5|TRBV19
CASSIAGGRNQPQHF
TGTGCCAGTAGTATAGCCGGGGGGCGGAATCAGCCCCAGCATTTT
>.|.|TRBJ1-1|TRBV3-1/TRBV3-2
CASTRGGLGTEAFF
TGTGCCAGCACCCGGGGGGGGCTAGGCACTGAAGCTTTCTTT
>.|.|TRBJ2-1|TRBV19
CASSIPGYNEQFF
TGTGCCAGTAGTATCCCGGGTTACAATGAGCAGTTCTTC
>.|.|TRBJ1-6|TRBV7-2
CASSLVRQYNSPLHF
TGTGCCAGCAGCTTAGTCCGCCAGTATAATTCACCCCTCCACTTT
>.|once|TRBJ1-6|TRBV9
CASSIRLVNSPLHF
TGTGCCAGCAGCATCAGGCTGGTGAATTCACCCCTCCACTTT
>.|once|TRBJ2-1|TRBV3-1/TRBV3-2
CASSLQGGMGNEQFF
TGTGCCAGCAGCCTACAGGGAGGGATGGGCAATGAGCAGTTCTTC
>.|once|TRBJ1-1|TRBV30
CAWSPRDFLNTEAFF
TGTGCCTGGAGTCCCCGGGACTTTCTGAACACTGAAGCTTTCTTT
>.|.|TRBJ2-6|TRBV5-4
CASSYKGSGANVLTF
TGTGCCAGCAGCTACAAAGGTAGCGGGGCCAACGTCCTGACTTTC
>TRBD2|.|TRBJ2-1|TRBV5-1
CASSLVSGGWYNEQFF
TGCGCCAGCAGCTTGGTTAGCGGGGGGTGGTACAATGAGCAGTTCTTC
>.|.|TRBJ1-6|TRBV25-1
CASSDRGSPLHF
TGTGCCAGCAGTGACCGAGGGTCACCCCTCCACTTT
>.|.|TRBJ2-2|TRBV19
CASSPRTSANTGELFF
TGTGCCAGTAGTCCCCGGACAAGCGCGAACACCGGGGAGCTGTTTTTT
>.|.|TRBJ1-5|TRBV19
CASSFSTGSRGQPQHF
TGTGCCAGTAGTTTTTCAACAGGGAGTAGGGGACAGCCCCAGCATTTT
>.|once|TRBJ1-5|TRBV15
CATSRATGTEQPQHF
TGTGCCACCAGCAGAGCCACAGGGACCGAGCAGCCCCAGCATTTT
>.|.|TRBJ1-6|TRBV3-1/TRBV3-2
CASSQDWAGNNSPLHF
TGTGCCAGCAGCCAAGATTGGGCAGGGAATAATTCACCCCTCCACTTT